The clone carrying this T cell receptor (beta chain) showed up just a few times. The same CDR3 is also encoded by other DNA sequences in this sample. The V gene's germline CDR1 is DFQATT and CDR2 SNEGSKA (reference sequence). The CDR3 totals 11 residues. Trimming removed 4 bases at V and 1 base at J, with 4 bases between. This specimen comes from a study of blood T cell repertoires in COVID-19. Study in general: Italy, Spain and the United States were the sources of the convalescent and acute COVID-19 samples. T cells, B-cell-depleted T cells, or PBMCs supplied cDNA or gDNA.

Per the authors' pipeline: Amplification with reference gene primers provided the estimates of nucleated cell counts. Libraries were prepared by immunoSEQ multiplex PCR; TCRdb keeps only in-frame clonotypes and omits some of them. Clonal size and the V and J genes are those of that table, whereas D and trimming came from the DNA. The sample gives 150,000 to 180,000 clones, about four fifths of which show up once; roughly 0.56% is in the top ten. The TCR sequence derives from a man aged 55 to 70 with acute or convalescent COVID-19. J is TRBJ1-1 and V is TRBV20-1; D is uncertain. Sequenced: peripheral blood. The CDR3 bases are TGCAGTGCTAACAGGAACACTGAAGCTTTCTTT. Protein sequence: CSANRNTEAFF.